This TCR beta chain was obtained from a study of cytomegalovirus exposure and HLA in healthy donors. General study findings and limits: Specific recognition of CMV antigens was confirmed in vitro for a few chains (all CMV-associated).

Germline loops: CDR1 MNHEY, CDR2 SMNVEV (reference sequence). The CDR3 runs 13 residues. V lost 0 bases, J lost 1 base, and 4 bases lay in between. A note on this clone: Its antigen is unknown. Within the sample, other DNA sequences also encode this same CDR3.

PCR amplification relied on 60 Vbeta primers (plus 13 Jbeta primers). Sequencing used immunoSEQ multiplex PCR; TCRdb keeps in-frame clones, though not all of them. Among roughly 180,000 clones listed, more than 70% were seen once. This TCR was sampled from a girl aged 5 to 17 in good health and CMV-seropositive. The chain recombines TRBV27 with TRBJ2-7; D call uncertain. The sequenced material came from PBMCs. CDR3 nucleotides: TGTGCCAGCAGTTTATCGGCATCCTACGAGCAGTACTTC. Translating it yields CASSLSASYEQYF.